A selection of T cell receptor beta chains follows, all from one sample in a study of blood T cell repertoires in COVID-19. TCRdb's copy holds only in-frame clones and misses some; the assay was immunoSEQ multiplex PCR. The sample holds roughly 42,000 clones, around 85% seen once. Sequenced material: peripheral blood. Receptors originate from a human donor in a cohort sampled during active COVID-19. The CDR3 runs from the conserved cysteine through the conserved F or W. Each record gives: clone size, J gene, D gene, V gene, CDR3 protein, CDR3 DNA. The D gene is left open where the match is weak. The size of a clone is reported for some rows only, either as once, few or many, or as a class for expanded clones.

size: -; J: TRBJ2-7; D: -; V: TRBV9; CDR3: CASSAALGLSYEQYF; DNA: TGTGCCAGCAGCGCTGCCCTTGGACTGTCCTACGAGCAGTACTTC
size: -; J: TRBJ2-4; D: -; V: TRBV21-1; CDR3: CASSQGTAKNIQYF; DNA: TGTGCCAGCAGCCAGGGTACAGCCAAAAACATTCAGTACTTC
size: -; J: TRBJ2-4; D: -; V: TRBV4-2; CDR3: CASSQEQGGGGANIQYF; DNA: TGTGCCAGCAGCCAAGAGCAGGGTGGTGGGGGGGCAAACATTCAGTACTTC
size: -; J: TRBJ1-2; D: TRBD1; V: TRBV28; CDR3: CASSLLGTGNYGYTF; DNA: TGTGCCAGCAGTTTATTGGGGACAGGCAACTATGGCTACACCTTC
size: -; J: TRBJ1-2; D: TRBD1; V: TRBV10-3; CDR3: CAISPTGLTNYGYTF; DNA: TGTGCCATCAGCCCGACAGGGCTAACTAACTATGGCTACACCTTC
size: -; J: TRBJ1-2; D: -; V: TRBV7-2; CDR3: CASSPGPGAAYGYTF; DNA: TGTGCCAGCAGCCCTGGGCCAGGGGCGGCCTATGGCTACACCTTC
size: -; J: TRBJ2-1; D: -; V: TRBV29-1; CDR3: CSVEVVLLSSYNEQFF; DNA: TGCAGCGTTGAAGTAGTCCTACTTAGCTCCTACAATGAGCAGTTCTTC
size: once; J: TRBJ2-3; D: -; V: TRBV5-1; CDR3: CASSLDRPPDTQYF; DNA: TGCGCCAGCAGCTTGGACAGACCTCCAGATACGCAGTATTTT
size: -; J: TRBJ1-2; D: TRBD1; V: TRBV4-3; CDR3: CASSQGAGGGYTF; DNA: TGCGCCAGCAGCCAAGGAGCAGGGGGCGGCTACACCTTC
size: -; J: TRBJ1-5; D: TRBD1; V: TRBV27; CDR3: CARPLRDRDQPQHF; DNA: TGTGCCAGACCACTACGGGACAGGGATCAGCCCCAGCATTTT
size: once; J: TRBJ2-3; D: -; V: TRBV5-1; CDR3: CASSLLASTDTQYF; DNA: TGCGCCAGCAGCTTGCTAGCTAGCACAGATACGCAGTATTTT
size: once; J: TRBJ2-3; D: TRBD1; V: TRBV5-5; CDR3: CASSPGTGGFTDTQYF; DNA: TGTGCCAGCAGCCCCGGGACAGGGGGCTTCACAGATACGCAGTATTTT
size: -; J: TRBJ2-1; D: -; V: TRBV1; CDR3: CTSSQGCRDRAYNEQFF; DNA: TGCACCAGCAGCCAAGGATGCCGGGACAGGGCGTACAATGAGCAGTTCTTC
size: few; J: TRBJ1-2; D: -; V: TRBV24-1; CDR3: CATSDRSLGYTF; DNA: TGTGCCACCAGTGATAGGAGTCTGGGCTACACCTTC
size: -; J: TRBJ1-6; D: -; V: TRBV28; CDR3: CASSGGGSGRSPLHF; DNA: TGTGCCAGCAGCGGAGGTGGGTCAGGTCGCTCACCCCTCCACTTT
size: -; J: TRBJ1-2; D: TRBD1; V: TRBV28; CDR3: CASTRQGNYGYTF; DNA: TGTGCCAGCACCCGACAGGGGAACTATGGCTACACCTTC
size: few; J: TRBJ1-2; D: TRBD1; V: TRBV6-5; CDR3: CASSYTRTGGAYGYTF; DNA: TGTGCCAGCAGTTACACGCGGACAGGGGGGGCTTATGGCTACACCTTC
size: -; J: TRBJ2-3; D: -; V: TRBV7-2; CDR3: CASSLDGWGDPPSTDTQYF; DNA: TGTGCCAGCAGCTTAGACGGGTGGGGGGATCCTCCTAGCACAGATACGCAGTATTTT
size: -; J: TRBJ2-3; D: -; V: TRBV9; CDR3: CASSVGPGGTDTQYF; DNA: TGTGCCAGCAGCGTAGGGCCAGGTGGGACAGATACGCAGTATTTT
size: -; J: TRBJ1-1; D: TRBD1; V: TRBV28; CDR3: CASSSDRGRGTEAFF; DNA: TGTGCCAGCAGTTCGGACAGGGGGCGAGGCACTGAAGCTTTCTTT
size: -; J: TRBJ1-5; D: TRBD1; V: TRBV7-8; CDR3: CASSIQGRGNQPQHF; DNA: TGTGCCAGCAGCATACAGGGGCGAGGGAATCAGCCCCAGCATTTT
size: -; J: TRBJ2-2; D: TRBD1; V: TRBV28; CDR3: CASRDRGSRAGELFF; DNA: TGTGCCAGCCGAGACAGGGGGTCACGTGCCGGGGAGCTGTTTTTT
size: -; J: TRBJ2-5; D: TRBD1; V: TRBV6-5; CDR3: CASSTWDRSRETQYF; DNA: TGTGCCAGCAGTACCTGGGACAGGTCGAGGGAGACCCAGTACTTC
size: -; J: TRBJ2-3; D: TRBD1; V: TRBV6-5; CDR3: CASSDRGKGTDTQYF; DNA: TGTGCCAGCAGCGACAGGGGAAAAGGCACAGATACGCAGTATTTT
size: -; J: TRBJ1-1; D: TRBD1; V: TRBV18; CDR3: CASSQGAKNTEAFF; DNA: TGTGCCAGCTCACAGGGGGCCAAGAACACTGAAGCTTTCTTT
size: -; J: TRBJ1-3; D: TRBD1; V: TRBV10-3; CDR3: CAIKEGQGEGNTIYF; DNA: TGTGCCATCAAGGAAGGACAGGGGGAAGGAAACACCATATATTTT
size: -; J: TRBJ1-2; D: TRBD1; V: TRBV5-6; CDR3: CASSSPVTGAYGYTF; DNA: TGTGCCAGCAGCTCTCCCGTGACAGGGGCTTATGGCTACACCTTC
size: -; J: TRBJ1-3; D: -; V: TRBV5-8; CDR3: CASSRSGVRGNTIYF; DNA: TGTGCCAGCAGTCGCTCGGGAGTGAGAGGAAACACCATATATTTT
size: medium-sized; J: TRBJ1-5; D: -; V: TRBV24-1; CDR3: CATSPGSNQPQHF; DNA: TGTGCCACCAGTCCGGGTAGCAATCAGCCCCAGCATTTT
size: -; J: TRBJ1-5; D: -; V: TRBV27; CDR3: CASRLQGAFSNQPQHF; DNA: TGTGCCAGCAGGCTACAGGGAGCGTTTAGCAATCAGCCCCAGCATTTT
size: -; J: TRBJ1-5; D: TRBD1; V: TRBV19; CDR3: CASSIQGASQPQHF; DNA: TGTGCCAGTAGTATTCAGGGGGCGAGTCAGCCCCAGCATTTT
size: -; J: TRBJ2-7; D: -; V: TRBV6-5; CDR3: CATGYRDYEQYF; DNA: TGTGCCACGGGATACAGGGATTACGAGCAGTACTTC
size: -; J: TRBJ1-1; D: -; V: TRBV19; CDR3: CASSPRGASTEAFF; DNA: TGTGCCAGTAGTCCACGGGGGGCAAGCACTGAAGCTTTCTTT
size: -; J: TRBJ1-4; D: TRBD1; V: TRBV27; CDR3: CASSTGQGVGEKLFF; DNA: TGTGCCAGCAGTACCGGACAGGGGGTCGGTGAAAAACTGTTTTTT
size: medium-sized; J: TRBJ1-1; D: -; V: TRBV19; CDR3: CASGGSTEAFF; DNA: TGTGCCAGCGGGGGGAGCACTGAAGCTTTCTTT
size: -; J: TRBJ1-2; D: -; V: TRBV19; CDR3: CASVERGKDYGYTF; DNA: TGTGCCAGTGTCGAGCGGGGGAAGGACTATGGCTACACCTTC
size: -; J: TRBJ1-1; D: TRBD1; V: TRBV25-1; CDR3: CASSVSYTGGLNTEAFF; DNA: TGTGCCAGCAGTGTCTCGTATACAGGGGGTTTGAACACTGAAGCTTTCTTT
size: -; J: TRBJ2-2; D: -; V: TRBV3-1/TRBV3-2; CDR3: CASSRLFRGPSGELFF; DNA: TGTGCCAGCAGCCGACTATTCCGTGGACCTTCCGGGGAGCTGTTTTTT
size: -; J: TRBJ2-2; D: -; V: TRBV12-3/TRBV12-4; CDR3: CASRGPTGELFF; DNA: TGTGCCAGCAGGGGGCCCACCGGGGAGCTGTTTTTT
size: -; J: TRBJ2-6; D: -; V: TRBV6-1; CDR3: CASSDFAGYFSGANVLTF; DNA: TGTGCCAGCAGTGATTTCGCCGGGTATTTCTCTGGGGCCAACGTCCTGACTTTC
size: -; J: TRBJ2-7; D: TRBD2; V: TRBV12-5; CDR3: CASGLAGSYEQYF; DNA: TGTGCTAGTGGTTTAGCGGGATCTTACGAGCAGTACTTC
size: -; J: TRBJ1-4; D: -; V: TRBV28; CDR3: CASSSAQSHNEKLFF; DNA: TGTGCCAGCAGTTCCGCACAGAGTCATAATGAAAAACTGTTTTTT
size: medium-sized; J: TRBJ2-3; D: -; V: TRBV24-1; CDR3: CATSDTARRGSLSDTQYF; DNA: TGTGCCACCAGTGATACCGCTCGTCGGGGGAGCCTCTCAGATACGCAGTATTTT
size: -; J: TRBJ2-1; D: TRBD1; V: TRBV19; CDR3: CASSISDRNNEQFF; DNA: TGTGCCAGTAGTATCTCGGACAGGAACAATGAGCAGTTCTTC
size: -; J: TRBJ1-2; D: -; V: TRBV5-1; CDR3: CASSQTASNYGYTF; DNA: TGCGCCAGCAGCCAGACAGCCTCTAACTATGGCTACACCTTC
size: -; J: TRBJ2-7; D: -; V: TRBV10-3; CDR3: CAISGTGEGQYF; DNA: TGTGCCATCAGTGGGACGGGTGAGGGGCAGTACTTC